The clone carrying this TCR beta chain was seen a single time. Its matching antigen is unknown. This sample was included in a study of shared clonotypes between healthy human individuals. The wider study: A few men and a couple of women, aged 18 to 49, were donors.

Positive CCR7 selection of CD45RO-negative cells yielded the naive CD8 cells, and terminally differentiated effector memory CD45RA+ cells were excluded. Repertoires were generated with immunoSEQ multiplex PCR, while TCRdb's copy carries only in-frame clones and drops some. The sample shows fewer than 850,000 clones, approximately 96% of them seen only once. Study-wide results and limits: In general, naive subsets displayed greater estimated richness than memory subsets did.

CDR1 is MNHNS and CDR2 is SASEGT in the germline V gene. CDR3 length equals 15 residues. V gave up 0 bases and J gave up 2 bases, with 7 bases separating them. The source is a man younger than 40 in good health. What was sequenced was naive CD8+ T cells sorted from blood. The J gene is TRBJ1-4, the V gene TRBV6-1; D unresolved. The chain's CDR3 is CASSEAQSTNEKLFF. The CDR3 DNA follows: TGTGCCAGCAGTGAAGCACAATCGACTAATGAAAAACTGTTTTTT.